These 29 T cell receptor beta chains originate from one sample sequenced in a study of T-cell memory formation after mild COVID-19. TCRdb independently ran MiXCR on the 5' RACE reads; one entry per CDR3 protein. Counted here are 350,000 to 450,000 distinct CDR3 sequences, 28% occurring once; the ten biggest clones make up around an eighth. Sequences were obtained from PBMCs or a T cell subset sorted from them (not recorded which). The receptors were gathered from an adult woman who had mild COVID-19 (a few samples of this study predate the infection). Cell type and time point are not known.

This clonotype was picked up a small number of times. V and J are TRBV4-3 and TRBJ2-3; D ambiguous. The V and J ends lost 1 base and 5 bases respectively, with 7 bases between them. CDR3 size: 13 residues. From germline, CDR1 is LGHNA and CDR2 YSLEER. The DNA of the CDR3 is TGCGCCAGCAGCCAAGGGTTAATAGATACGCAGTATTTT. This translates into CASSQGLIDTQYF.

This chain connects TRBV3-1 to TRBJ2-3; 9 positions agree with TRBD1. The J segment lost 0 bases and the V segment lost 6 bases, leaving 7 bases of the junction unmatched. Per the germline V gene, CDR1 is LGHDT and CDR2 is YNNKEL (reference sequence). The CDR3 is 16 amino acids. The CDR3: CASRVLDRGSTDTQYF. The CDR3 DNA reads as TGTGCCAGCAGGGTTTTGGACAGGGGCAGCACAGATACGCAGTATTTT.

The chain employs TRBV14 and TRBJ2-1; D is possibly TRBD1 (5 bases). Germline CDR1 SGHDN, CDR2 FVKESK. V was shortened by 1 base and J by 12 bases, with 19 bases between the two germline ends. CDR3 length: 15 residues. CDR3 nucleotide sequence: TGTGCCAGCAGCCAAGTGGACACCTTTCACATGGGGCAGTTCTTC. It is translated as CASSQVDTFHMGQFF.

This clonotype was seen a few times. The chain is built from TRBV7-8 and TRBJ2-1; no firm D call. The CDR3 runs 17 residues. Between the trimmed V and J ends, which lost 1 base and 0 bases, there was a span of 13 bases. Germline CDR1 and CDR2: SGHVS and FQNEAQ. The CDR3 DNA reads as TGTGCCAGCAGCTTAGGCCGGAGCAAGCGCTCCTACAATGAGCAGTTCTTC. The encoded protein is CASSLGRSKRSYNEQFF.

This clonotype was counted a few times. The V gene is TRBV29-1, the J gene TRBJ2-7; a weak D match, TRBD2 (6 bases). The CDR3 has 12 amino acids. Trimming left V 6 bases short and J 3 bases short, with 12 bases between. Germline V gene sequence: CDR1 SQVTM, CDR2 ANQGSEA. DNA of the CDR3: TGCAGCGTGGGACTCAATGTCTACGAGCAGTACTTC. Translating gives CSVGLNVYEQYF.

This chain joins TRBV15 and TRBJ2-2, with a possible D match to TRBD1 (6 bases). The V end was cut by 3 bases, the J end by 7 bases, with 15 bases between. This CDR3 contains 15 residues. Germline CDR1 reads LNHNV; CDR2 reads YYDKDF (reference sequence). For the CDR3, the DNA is TGTGCCACCAGCAGTTCAGGGGAATTGGGCGGGGAGCTGTTTTTT. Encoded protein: CATSSSGELGGELFF.

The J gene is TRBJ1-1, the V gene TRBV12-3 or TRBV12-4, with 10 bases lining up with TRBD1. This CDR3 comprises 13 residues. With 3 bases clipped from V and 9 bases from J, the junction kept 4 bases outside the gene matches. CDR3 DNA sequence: TGTGCCAGCAGTTTCGACAGGGGGCAGCAAGCTTTCTTT. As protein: CASSFDRGQQAFF.

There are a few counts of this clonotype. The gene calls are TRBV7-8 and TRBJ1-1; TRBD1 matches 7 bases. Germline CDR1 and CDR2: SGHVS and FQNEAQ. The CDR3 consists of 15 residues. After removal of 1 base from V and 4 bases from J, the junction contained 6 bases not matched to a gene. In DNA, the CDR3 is TGTGCCAGCAGCTTAGGTGAGGGGGCAAGCACTGAAGCTTTCTTT. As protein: CASSLGEGASTEAFF.

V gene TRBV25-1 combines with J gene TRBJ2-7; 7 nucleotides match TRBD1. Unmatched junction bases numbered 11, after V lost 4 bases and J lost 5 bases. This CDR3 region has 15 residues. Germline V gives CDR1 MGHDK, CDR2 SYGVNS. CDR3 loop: CASSGPGQSSHEQYF. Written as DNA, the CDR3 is TGTGCCAGCAGTGGCCCGGGACAGTCCAGCCACGAGCAGTACTTC.

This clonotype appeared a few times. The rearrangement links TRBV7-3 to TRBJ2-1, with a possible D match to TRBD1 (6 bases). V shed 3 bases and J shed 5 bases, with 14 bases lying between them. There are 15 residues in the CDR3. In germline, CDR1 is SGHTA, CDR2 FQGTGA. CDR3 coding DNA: TGTGCCAGCAGCTTCTCCGGGGCAGGGGACAATGAGCAGTTCTTC. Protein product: CASSFSGAGDNEQFF.

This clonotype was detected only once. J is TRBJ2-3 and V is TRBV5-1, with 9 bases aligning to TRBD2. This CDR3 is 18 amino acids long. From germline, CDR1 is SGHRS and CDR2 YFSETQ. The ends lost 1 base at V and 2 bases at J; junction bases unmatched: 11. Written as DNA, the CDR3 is TGCGCCAGCAGCTTGCGATTAGCGGGGGCCTCTTACACAGATACGCAGTATTTT. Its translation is CASSLRLAGASYTDTQYF.

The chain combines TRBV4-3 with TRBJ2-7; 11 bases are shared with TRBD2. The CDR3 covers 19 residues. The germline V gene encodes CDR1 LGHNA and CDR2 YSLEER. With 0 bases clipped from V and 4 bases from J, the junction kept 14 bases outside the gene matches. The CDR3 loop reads CASSQELISTSGSYYEQYF. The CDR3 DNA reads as TGCGCCAGCAGCCAAGAACTCATTAGCACTAGCGGGAGTTATTACGAGCAGTACTTC.

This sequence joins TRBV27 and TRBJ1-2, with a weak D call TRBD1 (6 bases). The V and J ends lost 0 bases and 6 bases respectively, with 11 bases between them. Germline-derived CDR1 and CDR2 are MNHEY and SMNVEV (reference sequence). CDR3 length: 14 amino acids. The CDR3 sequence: CASSLSHRANGYTF. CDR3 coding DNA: TGTGCCAGCAGTTTATCTCACAGGGCTAATGGCTACACCTTC.

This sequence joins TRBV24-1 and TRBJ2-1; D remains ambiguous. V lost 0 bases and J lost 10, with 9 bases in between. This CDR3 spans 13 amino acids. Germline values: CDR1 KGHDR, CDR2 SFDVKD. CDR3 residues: CATSDLVWGEQFF. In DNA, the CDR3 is TGTGCCACCAGTGATTTGGTGTGGGGAGAGCAGTTCTTC.

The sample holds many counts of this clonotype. The CDR3 bases are TGTGCCAGCAGCTTGCAGGCGGATAGACACGAGCAGTACTTC. The encoded protein is CASSLQADRHEQYF. The V and J genes are TRBV7-2 and TRBJ2-7, with D hard to call. The CDR3 extends over 14 amino acids. CDR1 is SGHTA, CDR2 FQGNSA, per germline. Trimming stripped 3 bases from V and 5 bases from J, with 14 bases between.

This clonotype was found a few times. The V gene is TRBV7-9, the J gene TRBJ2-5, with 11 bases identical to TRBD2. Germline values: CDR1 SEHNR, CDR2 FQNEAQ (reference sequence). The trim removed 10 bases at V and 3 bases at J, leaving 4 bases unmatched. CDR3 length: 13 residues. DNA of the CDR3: TGTGCCAACCAACTAGCGGGGGAAGAGACCCAGTACTTC. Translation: CANQLAGEETQYF.

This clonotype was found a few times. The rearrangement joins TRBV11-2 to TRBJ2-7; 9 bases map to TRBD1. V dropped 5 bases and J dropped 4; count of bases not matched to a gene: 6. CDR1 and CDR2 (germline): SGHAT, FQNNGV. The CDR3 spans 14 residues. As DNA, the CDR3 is TGTGCCAGCAGCATCGGGACAGGGAGTTACGAGCAGTACTTC. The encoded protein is CASSIGTGSYEQYF.

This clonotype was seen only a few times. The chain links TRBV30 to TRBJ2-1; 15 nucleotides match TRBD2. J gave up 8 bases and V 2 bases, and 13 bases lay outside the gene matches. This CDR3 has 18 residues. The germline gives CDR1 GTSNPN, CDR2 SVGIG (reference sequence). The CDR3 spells CAWSSYRTSGGAWDEQFF. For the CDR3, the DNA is TGTGCCTGGAGTTCTTATCGGACTAGCGGGGGGGCCTGGGATGAGCAGTTCTTC.

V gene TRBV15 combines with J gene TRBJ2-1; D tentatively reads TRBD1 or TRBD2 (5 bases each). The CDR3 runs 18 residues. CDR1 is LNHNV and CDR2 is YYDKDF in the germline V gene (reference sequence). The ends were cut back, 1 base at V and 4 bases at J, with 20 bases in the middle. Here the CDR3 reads CATSRAIGTDGPYNEQFF. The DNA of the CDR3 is TGTGCCACCAGCAGAGCGATAGGGACGGACGGACCTTACAATGAGCAGTTCTTC.

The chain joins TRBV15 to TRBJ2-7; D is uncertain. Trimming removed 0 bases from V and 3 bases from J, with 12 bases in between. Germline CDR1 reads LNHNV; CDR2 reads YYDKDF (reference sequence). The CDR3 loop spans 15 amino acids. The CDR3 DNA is TGTGCCACCAGCAGAGAAAAACCCCCGGTCTACGAGCAGTACTTC. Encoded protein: CATSREKPPVYEQYF.

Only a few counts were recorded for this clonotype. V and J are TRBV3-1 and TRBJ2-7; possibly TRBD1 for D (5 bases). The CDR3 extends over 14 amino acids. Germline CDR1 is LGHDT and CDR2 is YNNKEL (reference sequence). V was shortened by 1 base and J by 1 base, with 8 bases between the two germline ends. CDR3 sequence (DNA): TGTGCCAGCAGCCAAGGGGCAGGGTCCTACGAGCAGTACTTC. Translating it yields CASSQGAGSYEQYF.

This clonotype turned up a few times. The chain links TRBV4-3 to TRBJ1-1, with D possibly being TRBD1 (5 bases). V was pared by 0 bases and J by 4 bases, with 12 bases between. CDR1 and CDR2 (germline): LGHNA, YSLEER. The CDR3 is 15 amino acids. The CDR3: CASSQDRASGTEAFF. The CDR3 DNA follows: TGCGCCAGCAGCCAAGACAGGGCGTCAGGCACTGAAGCTTTCTTT.

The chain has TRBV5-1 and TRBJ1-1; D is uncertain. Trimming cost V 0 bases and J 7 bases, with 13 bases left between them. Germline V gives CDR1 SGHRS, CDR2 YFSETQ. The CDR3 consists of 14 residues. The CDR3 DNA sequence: TGCGCCAGCAGCTTGGCTCCCGGAGTCGGTGAAGCTTTCTTT. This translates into CASSLAPGVGEAFF.

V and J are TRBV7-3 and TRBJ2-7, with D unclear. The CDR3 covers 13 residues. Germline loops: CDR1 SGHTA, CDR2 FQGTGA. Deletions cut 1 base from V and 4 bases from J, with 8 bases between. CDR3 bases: TGTGCCAGCAGCTTAAACCAGCTATACGAGCAGTACTTC. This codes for CASSLNQLYEQYF.

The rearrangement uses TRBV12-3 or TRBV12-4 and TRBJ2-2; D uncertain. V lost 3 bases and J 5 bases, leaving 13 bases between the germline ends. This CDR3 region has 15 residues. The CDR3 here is CASSFGQGFTGELFF. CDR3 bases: TGTGCCAGCAGTTTCGGTCAAGGTTTTACCGGGGAGCTGTTTTTT.

CDR3 loop: CASSLEARGAPTYEQYF. The CDR3 DNA is TGTGCCAGCAGTTTAGAGGCCAGGGGCGCCCCGACCTACGAGCAGTACTTC. The chain joins TRBV12-3 or TRBV12-4 to TRBJ2-7, with D possibly matching TRBD1 (6 bases). CDR3 length: 17 amino acids. V lost 1 base and J lost 2, with 18 bases in between.

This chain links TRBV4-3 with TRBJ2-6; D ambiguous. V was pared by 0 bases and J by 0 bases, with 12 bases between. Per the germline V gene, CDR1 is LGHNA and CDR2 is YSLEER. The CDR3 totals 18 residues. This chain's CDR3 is CASSQEGTPSSGANVLTF. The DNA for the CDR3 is TGCGCCAGCAGCCAAGAGGGAACACCCTCCTCTGGGGCCAACGTCCTGACTTTC.

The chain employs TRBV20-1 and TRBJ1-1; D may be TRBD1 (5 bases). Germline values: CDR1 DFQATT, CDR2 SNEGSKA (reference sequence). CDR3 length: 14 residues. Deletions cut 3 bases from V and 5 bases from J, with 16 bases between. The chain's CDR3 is CSARVPGRTTEAFF. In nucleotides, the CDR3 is TGCAGTGCTAGGGTGCCTGGGAGGACAACTGAAGCTTTCTTT.

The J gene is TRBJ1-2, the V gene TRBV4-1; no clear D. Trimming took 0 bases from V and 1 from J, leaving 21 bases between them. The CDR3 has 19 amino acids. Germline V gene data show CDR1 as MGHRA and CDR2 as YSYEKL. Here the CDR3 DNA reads TGCGCCAGCAGCCAAGATGGTGGCAGTTCGTCCCCATATAACTATGGCTACACCTTC. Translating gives CASSQDGGSSSPYNYGYTF.